This T cell receptor (beta chain) was documented in a study of vaccination effects on CD4 cells after COVID-19 (dated by TCRdb to the early 2020s). A note on the overall study: Each participant got two doses of an mRNA SARS-CoV-2 vaccine, either BNT162b2 or mRNA-1273. Pre-vaccine samples were drawn from a couple of convalescent patients 16 days and one week before the first dose, at 142 and 148 days after COVID-19 diagnosis. The full study included 9 to 10 COVID-19 convalescent patients and several SARS-CoV-2-naive healthy vaccine recipients. The Oncomine TCR Beta short-read assay on an Illumina iSeq 100 was used to sequence cultures from other donors in the study. SARS-CoV-2 spike-specific CD4+ TCR repertoires from before and after mRNA vaccination were compared in COVID-19 convalescent patients and in infection-naive vaccine recipients.

Turning to this clone: The clone's antigen remains unknown. Base-call qualities are not available, and no considerably larger clone is one nucleotide away. This sample includes further DNA sequences coding for the same CDR3.

What the research found in general, with its limitations: Marked clonal contraction was observed in both infection-induced and vaccine-induced clones at late post-vaccination timepoints, consistent with waning T cell responses. For convalescent patients, new clones induced by the vaccine made up most of the post-vaccine spike-reactive repertoire, and these new clones were largely distinct from the clones induced by infection. Only a small number of convalescent patients were included, and no early post-infection timepoints were available, which limited the study.

To identify antigen-specific CD4+ T cell clonotypes by their expansion, the ViraFEST assay first stimulated PBMC with viral peptide pools and then applied TCR sequencing. After around 10 days of culture, CD4+ T cells were isolated with the EasySep CD4+ T cell isolation kit. Convalescent patients had PCR-confirmed SARS-CoV-2 infection between March and December 2020, before Alpha, Beta and Delta variants emerged in the United States. Each well held two million PBMC cultured in IMDM containing roughly 4.9% human AB serum, roughly 10 IU/ml IL-2 and gentamicin, along with around 9.4 ug/ml peptides. An HIV-1 Nef peptide pool served as the negative control culture condition. On days 3 and 7, half of the culture medium was replaced with fresh IL-2-containing medium. Unless noted otherwise, every peptide stimulation condition was cultured in triplicate wells. Using Ficoll-Paque Plus gradient centrifugation, PBMC were separated from whole blood and then either used fresh or cryopreserved at -140C. The QIAamp micro DNA kit was used to extract genomic DNA from the cultured CD4+ T cells.

The library came from the immunoSEQ multiplex PCR assay. DNA from the CD4+ T cells that had been cultured and isolated underwent TCR beta CDR3 sequencing. Turning to the authors' computational methods: Non-productive TCR sequences were removed, reads were trimmed to the CDR3 region, and CDR3s of at least 7 amino acids were retained. Antigen-specific clonotypes were identified using the MANAFEST web app by comparison of expansion in peptide wells against reference cultures. To be called positive, a clone needed expansion at FDR<0.05 compared with the reference and with all other wells, an odds ratio greater than 5, and a frequency greater than 0.1% in two replicate wells. Cross-reactive clonotypes were defined as significantly expanded in SARS-CoV-2 spike wells and in at least one common cold coronavirus spike condition. Using the stringdist R package, CDR3 similarity was measured by Levenshtein distance, and unrooted trees were constructed with ape in R 3.6.1. TCRdb mirrors the immuneACCESS table, restricted to in-frame sequences. Some clones are absent from its copies; in checked studies, under half trace to an unresolved V gene, and the reason for the others is unknown. The DNA gave D and trimming, while V, J and clone size come from that table. This sample is represented by 45,000 to 70,000 clones; around three quarters of them were singletons. Around 5% of the sample belongs to the ten largest clones.

The cysteine opens and the phenylalanine closes a CDR3 of 14 amino acids. The retained sequence is limited to the CDR3, 42 bases, with the frame set at the first base. CDR1 MDHEN and CDR2 SYDVKM were looked up in the germline V gene. The V and J ends are trimmed by 5 bases and 5 bases, leaving 15 bases between them. Sample: CD4+ T cells from PBMCs cultured with HIV peptides, taken before COVID-19 vaccination. The cell subset or site label corresponds to: HIV-1 Nef peptide pool negative control/reference culture. The TCR comes from a human donor who had a prior SARS-CoV-2 infection. The sequence links TRBV28 to TRBJ1-1, with the identity of the D gene unclear. The CDR3 corresponds to CASSPLWQDTEAFF. The nucleotides are TGTGCCAGCAGTCCCCTGTGGCAGGATACTGAAGCTTTCTTT.